Listed below are T cell receptor beta chains from one sample, sequenced in a study of blood T cell repertoires in COVID-19. Produced via immunoSEQ multiplex PCR; TCRdb's table is partial and in-frame only. This table has fewer than 85,000 clones, about four fifths appearing once. Sequenced input: peripheral blood. The source of these receptors is a human donor in a cohort sampled during active COVID-19. The CDR3 runs from the conserved cysteine through the conserved F or W. D genes are given only for firm matches.

V: TRBV19; D: NA; J: TRBJ1-1; length: 12; CDR3: CASSRRDGEAFF
V: TRBV5-1; D: TRBD1; J: TRBJ1-2; length: 16; CDR3: CASSFTEGQVNYGYTF
V: TRBV10-3; D: NA; J: TRBJ1-4; length: 14; CDR3: CAISGEGAGEKLFF
V: TRBV4-1; D: NA; J: TRBJ2-2; length: 15; CDR3: CASSQDKAGSGELFF
V: TRBV7-3; D: TRBD1; J: TRBJ2-2; length: 16; CDR3: CASSSPQGAVTGELFF
V: TRBV9; D: TRBD1; J: TRBJ2-6; length: 17; CDR3: CASSIRQGPMGANVLTF
V: TRBV27; D: NA; J: TRBJ1-1; length: 14; CDR3: CASSFGKRNTEAFF
V: TRBV6-6; D: NA; J: TRBJ2-2; length: 16; CDR3: CASSYGGSGNTGELFF
V: TRBV5-8; D: NA; J: TRBJ2-7; length: 13; CDR3: CASSHRDSYEQYF
V: TRBV28; D: NA; J: TRBJ1-3; length: 16; CDR3: CASSIGIGSSGNTIYF
V: TRBV18; D: NA; J: TRBJ2-1; length: 16; CDR3: CASSPLPPSSYNEQFF
V: TRBV5-1; D: TRBD2; J: TRBJ2-1; length: 15; CDR3: CASSPPGLARNEQFF
V: TRBV29-1; D: NA; J: TRBJ2-4; length: 12; CDR3: CSVQGGGNIQYF
V: TRBV28; D: NA; J: TRBJ1-3; length: 13; CDR3: CANQDSSGNTIYF
V: TRBV6-6; D: TRBD2; J: TRBJ2-1; length: 17; CDR3: CASSPILAGGQYNEQFF
V: TRBV7-8; D: NA; J: TRBJ2-2; length: 15; CDR3: CASRRGTANTGELFF
V: TRBV27; D: TRBD2; J: TRBJ2-2; length: 16; CDR3: CASSLDSGGLTGELFF
V: TRBV11-3; D: TRBD2; J: TRBJ2-1; length: 15; CDR3: CASSRGTSGYNEQFF
V: TRBV24-1; D: NA; J: TRBJ2-5; length: 14; CDR3: CATSALGGRETQYF
V: TRBV18; D: NA; J: TRBJ1-1; length: 14; CDR3: CASSRQGQNTEAFF
V: TRBV2; D: NA; J: TRBJ2-2; length: 15; CDR3: CASRSTDANTGELFF
V: TRBV29-1; D: NA; J: TRBJ1-1; length: 12; CDR3: CSVDHQAAEAFF
V: TRBV24-1; D: TRBD1; J: TRBJ1-2; length: 13; CDR3: CATSGAQGLGYTF
V: TRBV18; D: TRBD1; J: TRBJ1-4; length: 14; CDR3: CASSPATGFEKLFF
V: TRBV2; D: NA; J: TRBJ1-2; length: 14; CDR3: CASSRDMQAYGYTF
V: TRBV11-2; D: TRBD2; J: TRBJ2-3; length: 16; CDR3: CASSPGLAGRTDTQYF
V: TRBV27; D: NA; J: TRBJ2-6; length: 16; CDR3: CASRLEGSSGANVLTF
V: TRBV5-1; D: NA; J: TRBJ2-7; length: 14; CDR3: CASSHLSEPYEQYF